The present TCR beta chain was sequenced within a study of cytomegalovirus exposure and HLA in healthy donors (dated by TCRdb to the late 2010s). For the study in its entirety: An earlier analysis of several hundred of the donors reported 250 to 300 Gb of sequence data and 120 million or so unique TCR beta sequences from around 200 million T cells. The study combined high-throughput TCR immunosequencing, statistical association of individual TCRs with disease status, and machine learning to predict cytomegalovirus infection status. Besides the first cohort of 666 subjects, a separate validation cohort made up of 95 to 150 different subjects was used. Every discovery cohort repertoire had been produced on one sequencing platform. The study aimed to test whether signatures of past pathogen exposure could be identified by cataloging public T cell receptors. The number of donors typed differed by locus, with 629-630 for A, B, C, DRB1 and DQB1, around 500 for DQA1, 600 to 610 for DPA1, and some 450 for DPB1. The T cell repertoires of some 670 subjects were profiled by immunosequencing and related to cytomegalovirus serostatus. A later genetic analysis used genome-wide SNP genotypes for 398 of the 666 donors, treating that subset as a discovery cohort. Donor age, sex, ethnicity and CMV serostatus were compiled together with the repertoire data. Among a few hundred genotyped donors of the cohort, an average of approximately 240,000 unique TCR beta nucleotide sequences were sequenced per donor, around 18% of them non-productive. Four to six DR-DQ haplotypes were handled as single units for association and clustering, since linkage in the cohort was strong. To study patterns of TCR occurrence, a later analysis re-analyzed previously published TCR beta repertoires from several hundred donors and added high-resolution HLA genotyping. The genetic ancestry cluster associated with self-reported Caucasian donors included 80% to 90% of the roughly 400 genotyped donors. Roughly 300 gigabases of sequencing data and around 87 million unique TCR sequences were included in an early release covering 500 to 750 HLA-typed donors. To decide whether each TCR beta V gene segment behaved as functional or pseudogenic, an earlier analysis of fewer than 750 of the donors relied on high-throughput TCR beta sequencing. HLA typing included class I and class II loci at four-digit resolution. Rather than using new phenotypic data, the later analysis identified candidate immune exposures from TCR beta sequences and from how often those sequences occurred across donors.

From the germline V gene (reference sequence), CDR1 is SEHNR and CDR2 is FQNEAQ. Reading from cysteine to phenylalanine, the CDR3 counts 11 amino acids. CDR3 DNA is the only sequence kept; it has 33 bases, read in frame from the first base. A distance of 8 bases separates the germline ends of V and J, which lose 8 bases and 3 bases respectively. Remarks on this clone: What this receptor recognizes is not known. Base qualities were left out, and no much larger clone turns up one base away.

The cohort was made up of 500 to 800 healthy bone marrow donors. At the time of sampling, every cohort member was nominally healthy, though immune exposures that went unrecorded were likely present. The donor was CMV seronegative and belonged to the group of under 400 seronegative cohort members. A peripheral blood sample was collected from each donor, and TCR beta sequencing was performed on peripheral blood mononuclear cells. Genomic DNA extraction from the blood cell samples was performed with the Qiagen DNeasy Blood Extraction Kit. The library was made by the immunoSEQ multiplex PCR assay. The multiplex PCR relied on a mix of 60 forward primers for TCR Vbeta segments and 13 reverse primers for TCR Jbeta segments. Amplification of the CDR3 region of rearranged TCR beta genes was performed with a multiplex PCR assay on genomic DNA. The Illumina HiSeq System was used to sequence the amplified TCR beta libraries as 87-base-pair reads. The paper's data handling went like this. A later analysis counted some 74 million unique TCR beta chains across the 700 or so repertoires, and roughly 11 million of these chains were shared by at least two donors. To remove PCR and sequencing errors, raw reads were error-corrected and collapsed into unique sequences using a nearest-neighbor algorithm that merged closely related sequences. CDR3 sequences were aligned to IMGT reference sequences to assign V, D and J gene segments. Each retained sequence needed at least a six-nucleotide match to both a V gene segment and a J gene segment. Rearrangements were classified as productive when the CDR3 lacked stop codons and remained in frame with V and J, and all other rearrangements were classified as non-productive. CDR3 was defined according to IMGT convention as the region running from the second conserved V-encoded cysteine to the conserved J-encoded phenylalanine. Sequences without an unambiguous match to a single V gene segment were excluded from the earlier analysis of 450 to 650 of the donors. An earlier analysis of several hundred of the donors called V segments functional above 56.7% productive rearrangements and segregating when the between-donor standard deviation exceeded 5%. A statistical classification framework was built to diagnose cytomegalovirus status from the catalog of TCR beta chain sequences. In a later analysis, V and J genes were assigned by comparing TCR nucleotide sequences against IMGT/GENE-DB human TR gene sequences. A later analysis assigned CDR3 sequences and most-parsimonious VDJ recombination scenarios with the TCRdist pipeline. In a later analysis, each TCR beta chain was defined by its CDR3 amino acid sequence together with its V-gene family, and reads without a unique V-gene family were excluded. As a way to deal with suspected cross-contamination and a sequencing artifact, a later analysis dropped hundreds of nucleotide sequences that were highly shared and had low generation probability. A later analysis calculated a clonal expansion index for each public chain from normalized within-repertoire ranks of inferred template counts. Generation probabilities in a later analysis came from a VDJ recombination model fitted to out-of-frame rearrangements, and those results were checked against IGoR. A later analysis scored TCR-TCR, TCR-HLA and TCR-CMV co-occurrence with hypergeometric tests, applying a repertoire-size bias correction to TCR pairs. False discovery rates were estimated in a later analysis by permuting HLA or CMV assignments 20 times. A later analysis grouped co-occurring TCRs with DBSCAN, adding TCRdist sequence similarity when clustering within HLA-allele-positive subsets. Repertoires with fewer than 30,000 or more than 120,000 public chains, plus five repertoires with anomalous nucleotide sharing, were excluded from co-occurrence clustering. This is the immuneACCESS table as TCRdb keeps it, with only in-frame sequences that have V and J called. A part of the clones is gone; compared with another copy, unresolved V genes explain less than half, and the rest is unexplained. That table supplies the V and J calls and clone size; D and trimming were determined from the DNA. Within this sample are under 200,000 clones, with roughly 80% of them counted one time only. The ten largest clones capture 1.5% to 2% of the sample.

Study-level results and caveats: When HLA alleles, especially DR and DQ, strongly co-occurred, attributing TCR associations to individual alleles was difficult. Across donors, most TCR sequences were observed very rarely, whereas some public TCRs were present in many individuals. Because HLA typing was unavailable for some donors at each locus, only the typed subset was used in association tests. A later genetic analysis associated a missense DCLRE1C variant with V-gene and J-gene trimming of TCR beta chains, and an independent cohort replicated the association. A later analysis reported that several top co-occurrence clusters appeared linked to parvovirus B19, influenza, CMV and Epstein-Barr virus. Some IMGT-functional V segments, including TRBV6-2 and TRBV6-3, could not be told apart with the 87-base-pair reads, so those segments were excluded. In a later analysis, TCR association rates were found to vary across HLA loci, with the most associated TCRs seen for DRB1 alleles and the fewest for HLA-C alleles. The authors suggested that the approach could potentially be generalized to other disease states and immunological phenotypes. In a later analysis, most CMV-associated TCR beta chains were found to appear HLA-restricted, with HLA associations seemingly driven largely by CMV exposure. Compared with equally common non-associated chains, HLA-associated TCR beta chains in a later analysis were more clonally expanded and had lower generation probabilities. Broadly in line with IMGT annotations, most TCR beta V segments showed up in productive rearrangements about 87% or about 30% of the time in an earlier analysis of several hundred of the donors. A later genetic analysis reported fewer N-insertions in productive TCRs among donors in an Asian-associated ancestry cluster than the roughly 700-donor mean. A total of roughly 160 TCR beta chains were listed by the study as associated with cytomegalovirus. A further reported finding was that TCR beta sequences accurately predicted the HLA-A and HLA-B alleles for most subjects in the first cohort. A few of the identified cytomegalovirus-associated TCR beta chains were confirmed in vitro to be specific for cytomegalovirus antigens. Linkage disequilibrium might explain the correlated functional status among segregating V segments, but an unknown experimental factor could not be excluded. The only immune exposure information available for the cohort was CMV serostatus. The cohort was sequenced for TCR beta chains only, and without alpha or paired-chain data the features that could be detected were limited. The sequencing pipeline was judged likely to have produced a cluster of highly shared sequence variants as a technical artifact. Sequencing depth was assumed to be roughly uniform across donors in the presence/absence analyses, though that assumption may not hold. Roughly 15 rarely observed V segments, including chromosome 9 orphons, were excluded from the earlier analysis of approximately 500 of the donors because counts were too low. The classifier was reported to diagnose cytomegalovirus status with high specificity and sensitivity in both the original cohort and the validation cohort. Specific HLA alleles were associated with more than 15,000 TCR beta sequences at a false discovery rate of 0.05 in a later analysis.

The sample taken for sequencing was PBMCs. Recombination joined TRBV7-9 with TRBJ2-7; the D gene is not confidently resolved. This clonotype was sampled from a woman aged 18-29 years in good health and CMV-seronegative. CDR3 sequence: CASRRVYEQYF. The DNA is as follows: TGTGCCAGCCGCCGAGTCTACGAGCAGTACTTC.